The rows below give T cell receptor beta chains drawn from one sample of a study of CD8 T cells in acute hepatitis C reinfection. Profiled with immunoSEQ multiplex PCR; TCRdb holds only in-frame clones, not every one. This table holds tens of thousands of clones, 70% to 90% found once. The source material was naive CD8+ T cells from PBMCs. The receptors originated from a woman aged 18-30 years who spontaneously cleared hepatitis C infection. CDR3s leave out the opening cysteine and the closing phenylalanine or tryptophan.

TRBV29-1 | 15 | SGVIQGVGFTGNTIY
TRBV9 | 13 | ASSVGDTPSYEQY
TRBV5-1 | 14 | ASSLATGGPYNEQF
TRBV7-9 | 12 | ASSPGRVNYGYT
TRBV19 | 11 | ASRTGTSFEQF
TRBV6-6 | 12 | ASSAFTGGEKLF
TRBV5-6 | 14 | ASSPGLAGYTGELF
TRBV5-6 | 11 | ASSHGHPNEAF
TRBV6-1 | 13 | ASSVRGVGNTEAF
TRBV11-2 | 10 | ASSLYSYEQY
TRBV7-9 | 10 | ASSLGSEGQF
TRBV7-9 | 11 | ASSSGQNYGYT
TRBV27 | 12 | ASSLPGSQETQY
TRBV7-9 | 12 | ASSYQDQGETQY
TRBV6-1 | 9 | ASSMYYEQY
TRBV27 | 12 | ARVRTGGFGELF
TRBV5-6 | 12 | ASRSQGYQETQY
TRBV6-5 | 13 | ASSHSVERVNEQF
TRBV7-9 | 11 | ASGEIGIYEQY
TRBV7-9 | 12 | ASSLARGLETQY
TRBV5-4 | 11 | ASSWGQVDRYT
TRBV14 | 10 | ASSQEGHEQF
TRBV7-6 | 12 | ASSFATEGNTIY
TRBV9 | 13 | ASTQGTANTGELF
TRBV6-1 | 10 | ASSVGNYEQY
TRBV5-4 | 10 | ASRYGNTEAF
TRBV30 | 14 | AWSRTGAYLNTEAF
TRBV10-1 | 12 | ARIQDGDGNEQF
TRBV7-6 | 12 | ASSYTGNSDTQY
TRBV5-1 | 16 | ASSLSAVGHGDIYGYT
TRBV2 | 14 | ASSETRVGANEKLF
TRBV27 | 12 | ASSYGGGPAAQY
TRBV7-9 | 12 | ASSSRTGNHEQY
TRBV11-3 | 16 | ASSQGGAQSSGANVLT
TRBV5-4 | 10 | ASSPAGDTQY
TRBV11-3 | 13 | ASSFNRGSTGELF
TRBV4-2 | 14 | ASSQDEAGTPYEQY
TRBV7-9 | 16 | ASSLEAPGAHSYNEQF
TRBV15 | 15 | ATSTPLGTVRAHEQF
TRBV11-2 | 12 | ASSLDGTVTEAF
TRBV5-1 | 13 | ASRDGRYSNQPQH
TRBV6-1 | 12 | ASSETGQFTEAF
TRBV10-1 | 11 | ASSESSYNEQF
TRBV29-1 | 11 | SGQGGGWTEAF
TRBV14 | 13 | ASSQVSGQGDGYT
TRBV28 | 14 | ASSSTSGSRADTQY
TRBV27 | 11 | ASRAGAYYEQY
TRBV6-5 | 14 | ASSYSWDTGFTEAF
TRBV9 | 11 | ASSALEAGELF
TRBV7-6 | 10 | ASSHGWAEQF
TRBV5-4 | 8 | ATRGETQY
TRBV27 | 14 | ASSQTGGKGNQPQH
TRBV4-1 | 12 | ASSPGLASGELF
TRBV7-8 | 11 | ASSFGGETEAF
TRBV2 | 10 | ASSGGYDEQF